Below, 10 T cell receptor beta chains from the same sample are listed, as sequenced in a study of T-cell memory formation after mild COVID-19. A single record per CDR3 protein comes from TCRdb applying MiXCR to the 5' RACE reads. The sample has about 270,000 distinct CDR3 sequences; approximately 15% are singletons. The sequenced sample was PBMCs or a T cell subset sorted from them (not recorded which). The receptors stem from an adult woman who had mild COVID-19 (a few samples of this study predate the infection). Cell type and time point are not known.

This clonotype was observed a few times. V usage is TRBV14 and J usage is TRBJ2-7, with 7 bases aligning to TRBD1. Germline V gene sequence: CDR1 SGHDN, CDR2 FVKESK. The CDR3 is made up of 15 amino acids. Unmatched junction bases numbered 5, after V lost 2 bases and J lost 1 base. CDR3 nucleotide sequence: TGTGCCAGCAGCCAACTACACAGGGGATCCTACGAGCAGTACTTC. It translates to CASSQLHRGSYEQYF.

This clonotype was counted only a few times. The rearrangement links TRBV13 to TRBJ2-5; no reliable D call. The CDR3 consists of 13 residues. Trimming cost V 1 base and J 5 bases, with 8 bases left between them. Germline V gene lookup returns CDR1 PRHDT and CDR2 FYEKMQ (reference sequence). The CDR3 DNA follows: TGTGCCAGCAGCTTAGTGTCCGATGAGACCCAGTACTTC. Encoded protein: CASSLVSDETQYF.

V and J are TRBV3-1 and TRBJ2-5; 7 positions match TRBD2. With 1 base clipped from V and 11 bases from J, the junction kept 1 base outside the gene matches. The CDR3 has 11 residues. CDR1 and CDR2 from the germline V gene are LGHDT and YNNKEL (reference sequence). Here the CDR3 reads CASSQGGLQYF. The CDR3 region has the DNA TGTGCCAGCAGCCAAGGGGGACTACAGTACTTC.

This clonotype appeared a few times. This sequence joins TRBV7-2 and TRBJ2-5; D is unresolved. V was pared by 4 bases and J by 2 bases, with 8 bases between. Germline values: CDR1 SGHTA, CDR2 FQGNSA. The CDR3 is 13 residues long. Written as DNA, the CDR3 is TGTGCCAGCAGCTCCCTTCGACAAGAGACCCAGTACTTC. It is translated as CASSSLRQETQYF. The full variable domain, completed using reference TRBV7-2 and TRBJ2-5, is GAGVSQSPSNKVTEKGKDVELRCDPISGHTALYWYRQSLGQGLEFLIYFQGNSAPDKSGLPSDRFSAERTGGSVSTLTIQRTQQEDSAVYLCASSSLRQETQYFGPGTRLLVL.

This clonotype was recorded a few times. The gene calls are TRBV11-1 and TRBJ2-7; D is unresolved. The V and J ends lost 4 bases and 5 bases respectively, with 6 bases between them. Germline V gene sequence: CDR1 SGHAT, CDR2 FQDESV (reference sequence). The CDR3 runs to 11 residues. This chain's CDR3 is CASSYGNEQYF. CDR3 bases: TGTGCCAGCAGCTACGGTAACGAGCAGTACTTC.

This clonotype was observed a handful of times. V and J are TRBV4-2 and TRBJ1-4; weak D call: TRBD1 (5 bases). V gave up 0 bases and J gave up 3 bases, with 11 bases separating them. The CDR3 totals 16 residues. Per germline, CDR1 LGHNA and CDR2 YNFKEQ. The CDR3 nucleotides are TGTGCCAGCAGCCAAGAACGGACACGCGCTAATGAAAAACTGTTTTTT. Translating gives CASSQERTRANEKLFF.

The chain carries TRBV27 and TRBJ1-4; D gene unclear. CDR3 length: 13 residues. Trimming removed 5 bases from V and 5 bases from J, with 9 bases in between. Germline assignment: CDR1 MNHEY and CDR2 SMNVEV (reference sequence). The CDR3 protein is CASSPRRNEKLFF. The CDR3 DNA follows: TGTGCCAGCAGTCCCCGCAGAAATGAAAAACTGTTTTTT.

This clonotype turned up a few times. This rearrangement joins TRBV5-1 to TRBJ2-7, with D possibly being TRBD1 (5 bases). Germline-derived CDR1 and CDR2 are SGHRS and YFSETQ. The CDR3 consists of 15 residues. Deletions cut 0 bases from V and 0 bases from J, with 10 bases between. The CDR3 spells CASSLVGASSYEQYF. For the CDR3, the DNA is TGCGCCAGCAGCTTGGTAGGGGCGAGCTCCTACGAGCAGTACTTC.

CDR3 sequence (DNA): TGTGCCAGCAGTGGGGACAGGGTATCTGGAAACACCATATATTTT. Its protein is CASSGDRVSGNTIYF. The genes are TRBV2 and TRBJ1-3; 9 bases are shared with TRBD1. The trim removed 4 bases at V and 1 base at J, leaving 2 bases unmatched. Germline V gene data show CDR1 as SNHLY and CDR2 as FYNNEI. The CDR3 covers 15 residues.

This chain connects TRBV6-2 or TRBV6-3 to TRBJ1-1; D is uncertain. Germline CDR1 reads MNHEY; CDR2 reads SVGEGT. Trimming removed 6 bases from V and 5 bases from J, with 16 bases in between. The CDR3 is 14 amino acids. CDR3 protein: CASRPPTRQTEAFF. CDR3 sequence (DNA): TGTGCCAGCAGACCACCGACCCGACAAACTGAAGCTTTCTTT.